The entry that follows covers one TCR beta chain sequence. These data are taken from a study of blood T cell repertoires in COVID-19. Study-wide background: PBMCs, B-cell-depleted T cells, or T cells were the source of the cDNA or gDNA that made up the material.

Trimming took off 5 bases at V and 0 bases at J, with 8 bases between the two ends. The CDR3 is 14 residues long. CDR1 and CDR2 (germline): GTSNPN, SVGIG (reference sequence). Repertoires were generated with immunoSEQ multiplex PCR, while TCRdb's copy carries only in-frame clones and drops some. The table has around 150,000 clones, about 85% seen once. V gene TRBV30 combines with J gene TRBJ1-6; no firm D call. The receptor was derived from an older woman with COVID-19, enrolled during active disease. Sample: peripheral blood. This CDR3 is CAWQFSSYNSPLHF. CDR3 coding DNA: TGTGCCTGGCAATTCAGCTCCTATAATTCACCCCTCCACTTT.